This is a list of T cell receptor beta chains from one sample in a study of blood T cell repertoires in COVID-19. Profiled with immunoSEQ multiplex PCR; TCRdb holds only in-frame clones, not every one. Of roughly 200,000 clones listed, 76% are singletons. Material: peripheral blood. Receptors originate from a woman aged 45-65 years with active or convalescent COVID-19. CDR3s include the opening cysteine and the closing phenylalanine or tryptophan. A D gene is named only where the DNA matches it firmly. Clone size is stated in some rows and not others, as once, few, many or a class when expanded.

cdr3_length	clone_size	v_call	j_call	d_call	cdr3_aa	cdr3_nt
13	.	TRBV19	TRBJ1-5	.	CASSIALNQPQHF	TGTGCCAGTAGTATAGCCCTCAATCAGCCCCAGCATTTT
15	.	TRBV20-1	TRBJ1-2	TRBD1	CSASGGQATNYGYTF	TGCAGTGCTAGTGGGGGACAGGCCACTAACTATGGCTACACCTTC
14	.	TRBV18	TRBJ2-2	TRBD2	CASSSTSSSGELFF	TGTGCCAGCTCATCGACTAGCTCCTCCGGGGAGCTGTTTTTT
16	few	TRBV2	TRBJ2-2	TRBD2	CASSQGSGSTTGELFF	TGTGCCAGCAGCCAGGGGAGCGGGAGTACCACCGGGGAGCTGTTTTTT
13	.	TRBV12-3/TRBV12-4	TRBJ2-7	.	CASTLTHSYEQYF	TGTGCCAGCACCCTGACACACTCCTACGAGCAGTACTTC
15	.	TRBV24-1	TRBJ2-7	TRBD1	CATTNVRQGVDEQYF	TGTGCCACCACCAATGTCCGGCAGGGGGTGGACGAGCAGTACTTC
13	once	TRBV6-5	TRBJ1-1	TRBD1	CASSYDRAEEAFF	TGTGCCAGCAGTTACGACAGGGCGGAGGAAGCTTTCTTT
14	.	TRBV2	TRBJ1-4	TRBD1	CASNTGTGNEKLFF	TGTGCCAGCAATACCGGGACAGGAAACGAAAAACTGTTTTTT
17	.	TRBV6-7	TRBJ1-4	TRBD1	CASSLQGNEETNEKLFF	TGTGCCAGCAGCTTACAGGGGAATGAGGAAACTAATGAAAAACTGTTTTTT
14	.	TRBV30	TRBJ2-2	.	CAWRFGMNTGELFF	TGTGCCTGGAGATTCGGGATGAACACCGGGGAGCTGTTTTTT
13	.	TRBV7-3	TRBJ1-1	.	CASRMTGPTEAFF	TGTGCCAGCAGGATGACAGGACCGACTGAAGCTTTCTTT
19	.	TRBV7-8	TRBJ1-3	TRBD1	CASSFAGTGTISSGNTIYF	TGTGCCAGCAGCTTTGCCGGGACAGGGACTATTAGCTCTGGAAACACCATATATTTT
13	once	TRBV9	TRBJ1-2	.	CASSASANYGYTF	TGTGCCAGCAGCGCCAGCGCTAACTATGGCTACACCTTC
14	.	TRBV10-3	TRBJ2-7	TRBD1	CAIRWGQGTNEQYF	TGTGCCATCAGGTGGGGACAGGGGACTAACGAGCAGTACTTC
14	.	TRBV24-1	TRBJ1-5	.	CATSDPGQSQSQHF	TGTGCCACCAGTGACCCCGGACAGTCGCAATCCCAGCATTTT
15	once	TRBV6-2/TRBV6-3	TRBJ2-5	.	CASSFVQGLQETQYF	TGTGCCAGCAGTTTCGTACAGGGCCTACAAGAGACCCAGTACTTC
14	few	TRBV7-2	TRBJ2-7	TRBD2	CASSLGLRSYEQYF	TGTGCCAGCAGCCTGGGACTACGTTCCTACGAGCAGTACTTC
13	.	TRBV11-3	TRBJ1-2	.	CASSLGERVGYTF	TGTGCCAGCAGTCTCGGGGAGCGAGTTGGCTACACCTTC
10	.	TRBV24-1	TRBJ2-7	.	CATSPYEQYF	TGTGCCACCAGTCCGTACGAGCAGTACTTC
15	.	TRBV24-1	TRBJ2-1	.	CATSDSWTRGNEQFF	TGTGCCACCAGTGATTCATGGACCCGGGGCAATGAGCAGTTCTTC
15	.	TRBV5-4	TRBJ2-5	.	CASSLPSGDGETQYF	TGTGCCAGCAGCTTGCCGTCAGGGGATGGCGAGACCCAGTACTTC
15	.	TRBV4-3	TRBJ1-4	.	CASSQNYKLNEKLFF	TGCGCCAGCAGCCAAAACTACAAGCTTAATGAAAAACTGTTTTTT
16	.	TRBV6-1	TRBJ2-1	TRBD2	CASSEGLAGLWNEQFF	TGTGCCAGCAGTGAAGGACTAGCGGGATTATGGAATGAGCAGTTCTTC
16	.	TRBV7-9	TRBJ2-3	TRBD2	CASSLRTSGSTDTQYF	TGTGCCAGCAGCTTACGAACTAGCGGGTCCACAGATACGCAGTATTTT
13	.	TRBV18	TRBJ2-5	.	CASSSDTPGTQYF	TGTGCCAGCTCATCCGACACCCCAGGAACCCAGTACTTC
13	.	TRBV30	TRBJ1-1	.	CAWSPGGNTEAFF	TGTGCCTGGAGTCCGGGGGGGAACACTGAAGCTTTCTTT